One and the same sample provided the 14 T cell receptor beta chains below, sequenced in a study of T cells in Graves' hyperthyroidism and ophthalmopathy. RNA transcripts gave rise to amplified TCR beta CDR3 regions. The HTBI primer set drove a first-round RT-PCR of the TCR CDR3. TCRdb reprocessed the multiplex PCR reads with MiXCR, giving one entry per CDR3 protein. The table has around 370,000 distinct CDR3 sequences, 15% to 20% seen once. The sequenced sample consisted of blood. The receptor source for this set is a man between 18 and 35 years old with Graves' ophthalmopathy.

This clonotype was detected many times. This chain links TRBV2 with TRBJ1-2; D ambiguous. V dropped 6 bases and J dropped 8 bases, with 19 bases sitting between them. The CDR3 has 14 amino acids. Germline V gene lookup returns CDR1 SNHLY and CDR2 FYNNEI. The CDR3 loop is CASRWTESEDGYTF. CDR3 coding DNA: TGTGCCAGCAGGTGGACGGAGAGCGAGGACGGCTACACCTTC.

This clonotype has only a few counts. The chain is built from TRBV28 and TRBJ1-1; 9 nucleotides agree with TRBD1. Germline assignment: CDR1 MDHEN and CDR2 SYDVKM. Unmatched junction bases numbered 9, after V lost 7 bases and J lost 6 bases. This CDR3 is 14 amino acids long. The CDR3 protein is CASTTGQGSSEAFF. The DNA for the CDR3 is TGTGCCAGCACCACCGGACAGGGGAGCTCTGAAGCTTTCTTT.

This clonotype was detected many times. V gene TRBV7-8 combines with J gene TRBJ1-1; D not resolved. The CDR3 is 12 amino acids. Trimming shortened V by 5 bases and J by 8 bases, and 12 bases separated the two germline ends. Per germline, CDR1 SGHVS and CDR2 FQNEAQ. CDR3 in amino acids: CASSPLDGEAFF. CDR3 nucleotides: TGTGCCAGCAGCCCTCTCGACGGGGAAGCTTTCTTT.

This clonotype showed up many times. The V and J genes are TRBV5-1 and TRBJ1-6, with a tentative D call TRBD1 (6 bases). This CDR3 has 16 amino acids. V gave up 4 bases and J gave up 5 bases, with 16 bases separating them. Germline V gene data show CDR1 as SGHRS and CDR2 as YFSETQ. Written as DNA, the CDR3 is TGCGCCAGCAGCCCGAGCTACAGGGACAATAATTCACCCCTCCACTTT. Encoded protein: CASSPSYRDNNSPLHF.

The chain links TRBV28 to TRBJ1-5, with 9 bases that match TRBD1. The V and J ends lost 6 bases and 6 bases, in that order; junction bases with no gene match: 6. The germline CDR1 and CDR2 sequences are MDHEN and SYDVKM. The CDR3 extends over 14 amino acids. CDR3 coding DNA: TGTGCCAGCAGAGCCGGGACAGGGTCTCAGCCCCAGCATTTT. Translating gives CASRAGTGSQPQHF.

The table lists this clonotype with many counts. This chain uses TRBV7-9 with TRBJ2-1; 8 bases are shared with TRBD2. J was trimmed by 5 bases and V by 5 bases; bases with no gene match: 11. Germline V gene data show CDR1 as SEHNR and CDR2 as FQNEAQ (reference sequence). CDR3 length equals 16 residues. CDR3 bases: TGTGCCAGCAGCCCGGGGGGGGCACGGATTCACAATGAGCAGTTCTTC. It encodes CASSPGGARIHNEQFF.

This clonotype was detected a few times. The CDR3 protein is CASSEAWTGVTLSSYNEQFF. DNA for the CDR3: TGTGCCAGCAGTGAAGCTTGGACAGGGGTCACCTTAAGCTCCTACAATGAGCAGTTCTTC. This rearrangement joins TRBV6-1 to TRBJ2-1; 9 bases align to TRBD1. Germline V gives CDR1 MNHNS, CDR2 SASEGT. The CDR3 loop spans 20 amino acids. Unmatched junction bases numbered 12, after V lost 0 bases and J lost 0 bases.

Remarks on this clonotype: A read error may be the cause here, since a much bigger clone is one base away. The CDR3 is CAISETGGEEAFF. The CDR3, as DNA: TGTGCCATCAGCGAGACAGGGGGCGAGGAAGCTTTCTTT. The V and J genes are TRBV10-3 and TRBJ1-1; TRBD1 aligns across 10 bases. Germline loops: CDR1 ENHRY, CDR2 SYGVKD. Trimming cost V 6 bases and J 8 bases; bases outside gene matches: 6. The CDR3 totals 13 residues.

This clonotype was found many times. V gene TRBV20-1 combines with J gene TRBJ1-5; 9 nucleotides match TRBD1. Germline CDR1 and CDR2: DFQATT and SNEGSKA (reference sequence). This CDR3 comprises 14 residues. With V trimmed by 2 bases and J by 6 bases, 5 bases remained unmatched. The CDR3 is CSARPDRGSQPQHF. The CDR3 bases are TGCAGTGCTAGACCGGACAGGGGCAGTCAGCCCCAGCATTTT.

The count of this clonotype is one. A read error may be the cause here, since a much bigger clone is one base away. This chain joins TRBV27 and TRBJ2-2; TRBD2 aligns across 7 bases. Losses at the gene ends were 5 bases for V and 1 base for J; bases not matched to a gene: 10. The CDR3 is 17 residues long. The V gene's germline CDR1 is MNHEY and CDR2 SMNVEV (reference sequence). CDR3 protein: CASSLWAASGNTGELFF. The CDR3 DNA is TGTGCCAGCAGTCTATGGGCGGCTAGCGGGAACACCGGGGAGCTGTTTTTT.

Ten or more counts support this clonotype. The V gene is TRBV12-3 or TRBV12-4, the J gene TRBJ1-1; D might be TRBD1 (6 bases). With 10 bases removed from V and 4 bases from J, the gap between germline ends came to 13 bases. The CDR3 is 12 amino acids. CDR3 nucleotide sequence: TGTGCCACCACAGGGATGGGCACTGAAGCTTTCTTT. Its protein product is CATTGMGTEAFF.

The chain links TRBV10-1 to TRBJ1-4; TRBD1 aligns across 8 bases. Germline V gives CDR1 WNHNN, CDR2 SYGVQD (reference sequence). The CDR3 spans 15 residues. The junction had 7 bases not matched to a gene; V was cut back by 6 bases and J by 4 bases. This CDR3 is CASRRTGLSNEKLFF. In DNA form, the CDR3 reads TGCGCCAGCAGACGGACAGGGCTAAGTAATGAAAAACTGTTTTTT.

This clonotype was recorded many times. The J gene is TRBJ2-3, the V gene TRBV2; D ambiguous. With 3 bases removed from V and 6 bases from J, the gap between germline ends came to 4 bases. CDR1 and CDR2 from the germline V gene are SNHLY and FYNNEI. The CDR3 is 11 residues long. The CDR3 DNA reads TGTGCCAGCAGTGACTCGGATACGCAGTATTTT. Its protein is CASSDSDTQYF.

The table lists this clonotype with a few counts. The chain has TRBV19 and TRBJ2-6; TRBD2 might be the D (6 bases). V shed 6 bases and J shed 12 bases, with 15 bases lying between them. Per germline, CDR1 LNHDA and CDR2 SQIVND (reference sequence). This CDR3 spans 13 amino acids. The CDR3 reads CASSPRDFIVLTF. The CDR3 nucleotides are TGTGCCAGTAGCCCACGGGACTTTATCGTCCTGACTTTC.